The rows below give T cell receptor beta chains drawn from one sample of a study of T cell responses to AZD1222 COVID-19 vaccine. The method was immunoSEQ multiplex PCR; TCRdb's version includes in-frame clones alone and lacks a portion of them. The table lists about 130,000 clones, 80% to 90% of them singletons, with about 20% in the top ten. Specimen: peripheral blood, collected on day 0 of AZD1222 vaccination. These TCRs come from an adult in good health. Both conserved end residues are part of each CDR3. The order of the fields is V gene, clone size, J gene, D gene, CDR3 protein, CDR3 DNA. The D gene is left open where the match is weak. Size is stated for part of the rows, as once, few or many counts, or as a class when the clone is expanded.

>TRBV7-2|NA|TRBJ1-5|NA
CASRQGGGQPQHF
TGTGCCAGCAGACAGGGCGGAGGACAGCCCCAGCATTTT
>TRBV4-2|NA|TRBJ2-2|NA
CASSQDPQANGETGELFF
TGTGCCAGCAGCCAAGATCCCCAGGCCAATGGAGAAACCGGGGAGCTGTTTTTT
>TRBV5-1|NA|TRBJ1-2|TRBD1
CASSPGQGGGYTF
TGCGCCAGCAGCCCCGGACAGGGTGGCGGCTACACCTTC
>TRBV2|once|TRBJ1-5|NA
CASLSRGAGPQHF
TGTGCCAGCCTCTCACGGGGGGCTGGGCCCCAGCATTTT
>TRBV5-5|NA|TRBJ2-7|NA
CASRGGPGLNYEQYF
TGTGCCAGCAGAGGTGGACCGGGCCTCAACTACGAGCAGTACTTC
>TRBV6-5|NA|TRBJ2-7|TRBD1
CASSRPGGQGNEQYF
TGTGCCAGCAGTCGGCCTGGAGGACAGGGCAACGAGCAGTACTTC
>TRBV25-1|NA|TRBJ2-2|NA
CASSEDRRSTGELFF
TGTGCCAGCAGTGAAGATAGAAGGAGCACCGGGGAGCTGTTTTTT
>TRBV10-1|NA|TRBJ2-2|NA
CASRRDPNTGELFF
TGCGCCAGCCGCAGGGACCCAAACACCGGGGAGCTGTTTTTT
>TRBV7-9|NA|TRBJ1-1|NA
CASSLGVDTEAFF
TGTGCCAGCAGCTTAGGGGTGGATACTGAAGCTTTCTTT
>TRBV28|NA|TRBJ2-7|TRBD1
CASSSTDRGWSYEQYF
TGTGCCAGCAGTTCTACGGACAGGGGGTGGTCCTACGAGCAGTACTTC
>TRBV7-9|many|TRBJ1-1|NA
CASSSWRANTEAFF
TGTGCCAGCAGCTCCTGGAGGGCGAACACTGAAGCTTTCTTT
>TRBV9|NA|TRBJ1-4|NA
CASSPRLATNEKLFF
TGTGCCAGCAGCCCTCGTCTTGCAACTAATGAAAAACTGTTTTTT
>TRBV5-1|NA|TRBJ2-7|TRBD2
CASSLAAGGPRDGEQYF
TGCGCCAGCAGCTTGGCCGCGGGGGGGCCCAGGGATGGGGAGCAGTACTTC
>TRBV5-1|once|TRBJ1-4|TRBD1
CASSLAGTDDEKLFF
TGCGCCAGCAGCTTGGCCGGGACAGATGATGAAAAACTGTTTTTT
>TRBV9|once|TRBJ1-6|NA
CASSVEGSGTSGSPLHF
TGTGCCAGCAGCGTAGAGGGATCCGGGACATCGGGTTCACCCCTCCACTTT
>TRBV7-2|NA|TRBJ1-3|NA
CASSGGGAGNTIYF
TGTGCCAGCAGTGGGGGAGGGGCTGGAAACACCATATATTTT
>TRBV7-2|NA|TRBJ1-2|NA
CASSLTGTIMRGYTF
TGTGCCAGCAGCTTAACCGGGACCATTATGAGAGGCTACACCTTC
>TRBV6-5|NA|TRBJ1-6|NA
CASSSHHPELESPLHF
TGTGCCAGCAGTTCACACCACCCTGAACTGGAGTCACCCCTCCACTTT
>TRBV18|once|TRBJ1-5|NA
CASSAGQRNQPQHF
TGTGCCAGCTCAGCTGGACAGCGCAATCAGCCCCAGCATTTT
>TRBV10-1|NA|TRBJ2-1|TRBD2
CASSASGESNEQFF
TGCGCCAGCAGTGCTAGCGGGGAATCTAATGAGCAGTTCTTC
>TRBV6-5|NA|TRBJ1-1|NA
CASSYHIGDTEAFF
TGTGCCAGCAGTTACCACATCGGGGACACTGAAGCTTTCTTT
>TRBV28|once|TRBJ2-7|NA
CASSLSLNEQYF
TGTGCCAGCAGTTTATCGTTAAACGAGCAGTACTTC
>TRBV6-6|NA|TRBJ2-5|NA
CASRPGPHQETQYF
TGTGCCAGCAGGCCGGGACCTCACCAAGAGACCCAGTACTTC
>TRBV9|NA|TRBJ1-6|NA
CASSSGTEGLSLHF
TGTGCCAGCAGTTCCGGGACCGAGGGATTGTCCCTCCACTTT
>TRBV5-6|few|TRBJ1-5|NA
CASSSNGEGYQPQHF
TGTGCCAGCAGTTCGAACGGCGAGGGTTACCAGCCCCAGCATTTT
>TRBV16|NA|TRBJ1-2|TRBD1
CASSQSYQTGGSGYTF
TGTGCCAGCAGCCAATCCTACCAGACAGGGGGCAGTGGCTACACCTTC
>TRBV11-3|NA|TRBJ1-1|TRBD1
CASSLGTGGRTEAFF
TGTGCCAGCAGCTTAGGGACAGGGGGCCGAACTGAAGCTTTCTTT
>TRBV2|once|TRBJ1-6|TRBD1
CASSTTGGGSPLHF
TGTGCCAGTTCTACGACAGGGGGAGGTTCACCCCTCCACTTT
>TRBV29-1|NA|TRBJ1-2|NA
CSVGFQGEGGYTF
TGCAGCGTTGGATTTCAGGGAGAGGGCGGCTACACCTTC
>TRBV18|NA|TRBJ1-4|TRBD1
CASSPSWDRFEKLFF
TGTGCCAGCTCACCGTCTTGGGACAGGTTTGAAAAACTGTTTTTT
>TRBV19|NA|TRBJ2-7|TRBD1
CASSPGQATYEQYF
TGTGCCAGTAGTCCGGGACAGGCGACCTACGAGCAGTACTTC
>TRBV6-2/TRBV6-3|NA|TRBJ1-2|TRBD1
CASSPQGYGYTF
TGTGCCAGTAGCCCACAGGGGTATGGCTACACCTTC